This entry is about one TCR beta chain. The antigen remains unidentified. This entry belongs to a study of OX40 agonist ivuxolimab in advanced cancers. The CDR3 runs 11 residues. Germline CDR1 SEHNR, CDR2 FQNEAQ (reference sequence). The V and J ends lost 4 bases and 4 bases respectively, with 4 bases between them. This table comes from immunoSEQ multiplex PCR, and its TCRdb copy is limited to in-frame clones, with some not included. This table has about 40,000 clones, almost 80% appearing once. Study findings and constraints: Antigen targets of the expanded peripheral T cells went undetermined.

The chain combines TRBV7-9 with TRBJ1-2, with D unresolved. The clonotype comes from an adult with an advanced solid tumor such as melanoma, head and neck, liver or kidney cancer. This material consisted of CD4+ or CD8+ T cells sorted from blood, taken in a trial of the OX40 agonist ivuxolimab. The CDR3 reads CASSSIYGYTF. In DNA form, the CDR3 reads TGTGCCAGCAGCTCAATCTATGGCTACACCTTC.